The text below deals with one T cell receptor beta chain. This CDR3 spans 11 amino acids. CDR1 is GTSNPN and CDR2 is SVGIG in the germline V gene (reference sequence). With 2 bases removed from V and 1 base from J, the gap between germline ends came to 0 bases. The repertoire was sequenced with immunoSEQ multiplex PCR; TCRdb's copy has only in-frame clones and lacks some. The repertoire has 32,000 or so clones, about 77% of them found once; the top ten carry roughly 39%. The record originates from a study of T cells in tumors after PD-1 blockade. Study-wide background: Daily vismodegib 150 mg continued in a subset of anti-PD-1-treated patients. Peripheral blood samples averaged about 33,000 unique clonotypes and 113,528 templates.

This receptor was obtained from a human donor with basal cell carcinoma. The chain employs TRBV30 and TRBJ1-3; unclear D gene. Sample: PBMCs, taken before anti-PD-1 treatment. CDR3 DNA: TGTGCCTGGAGTTCTGGAAACACCATATATTTT. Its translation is CAWSSGNTIYF. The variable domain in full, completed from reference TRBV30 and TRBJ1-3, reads SQTIHQWPATLVQPVGSPLSLECTVEGTSNPNLYWYRQAAGRGLQLLFYSVGIGQISSEVPQNLSASRPQDRQFILSSKKLLLSDSGFYLCAWSSGNTIYFGEGSWLTVV.